One sample yielded the 18 T cell receptor beta chains listed below, sequenced in a study of T-cell reconstitution after alpha-beta-depleted transplantation in children. Unique molecular identifiers were built into the TCRbeta library. TCRdb re-analysed the PCR reads in MiXCR, keeping a single row per CDR3 protein. The repertoire holds 440,000 or so distinct CDR3 sequences, about a tenth seen once, with roughly 5.1% in the top ten. Here the sequenced sample was PBMCs from the stem cell graft donor, taken from the stem cell graft. Receptor source: a human donor who donated a stem cell graft to a child with acute myeloid leukemia.

Here the CDR3 reads CSVEEYGGAREDIQYF. CDR3 bases: TGCAGCGTTGAAGAATACGGGGGCGCGAGGGAGGACATTCAGTACTTC. This chain links TRBV29-1 with TRBJ2-4; tentatively, D is TRBD1 or TRBD2 (6 bases each). Trimming removed 0 bases from V and 8 bases from J, with 20 bases in between. Germline CDR1 reads SQVTM; CDR2 reads ANQGSEA. This CDR3 spans 16 amino acids.

Comments on this clonotype: A read error may be the cause here, since a much bigger clone is one base away. The chain carries TRBV20-1 and TRBJ2-3; 8 positions match TRBD1. Per germline, CDR1 DFQATT and CDR2 SNEGSKA (reference sequence). This CDR3 is built from 16 residues. This chain's CDR3 is CSVRVPGDRWTDTQYF. In nucleotides, the CDR3 is TGCAGTGTTAGAGTCCCGGGGGACAGGTGGACAGATACGCAGTATTTT.

This clonotype was observed a handful of times. The chain is built from TRBV5-1 and TRBJ2-5, with 14 bases that match TRBD2. Germline trimming cut 4 bases from V and 4 bases from J; bases unmatched to any gene: 12. Germline V gives CDR1 SGHRS, CDR2 YFSETQ. CDR3 length equals 18 residues. The CDR3 is CASSRGLAGASGLETQYF. CDR3 nucleotide sequence: TGCGCCAGCAGCCGGGGACTAGCGGGAGCTTCAGGTCTAGAGACCCAGTACTTC.

This clonotype appeared a few times. The V gene is TRBV20-1, the J gene TRBJ2-1; D not resolved. The CDR3 has 13 amino acids. Trimming removed 2 bases at V and 6 bases at J, with 11 bases between. The V gene's germline CDR1 is DFQATT and CDR2 SNEGSKA (reference sequence). CDR3 sequence: CSARTSTLNEQFF. The CDR3 DNA sequence: TGCAGTGCTAGAACGTCGACCCTCAATGAGCAGTTCTTC.

This clonotype has ten or more counts. The V call is TRBV20-1, the J call TRBJ2-5, with D possibly called TRBD1 or TRBD2 (5 bases each). Trimming took off 4 bases at V and 1 base at J, with 16 bases between the two ends. The CDR3 sequence is 15 residues long. Germline V CDR1 and CDR2: DFQATT, SNEGSKA (reference sequence). CDR3 DNA sequence: TGCAGTGCTACCCCGGGCTCTGGGGGCCAAGAGACCCAGTACTTC. It encodes CSATPGSGGQETQYF.

There are a few counts of this clonotype. The genes are TRBV12-3 or TRBV12-4 and TRBJ2-1, with 7 bases matching TRBD2. Germline trimming cut 3 bases from V and 8 bases from J; bases unmatched to any gene: 13. This CDR3 spans 16 amino acids. As DNA, the CDR3 is TGTGCCAGCAGTTTCCCTACGGGAGGAGGACCGCATGAGCAGTTCTTC. Protein sequence: CASSFPTGGGPHEQFF.

This clonotype was seen a few times. This chain links TRBV6-5 with TRBJ2-7, with 7 bases matching TRBD2. The CDR3 has 15 amino acids. After removal of 0 bases from V and 3 bases from J, the junction contained 5 bases not matched to a gene. Germline V gives CDR1 MNHEY, CDR2 SVGAGI. CDR3 loop: CASSYSWSSGYEQYF. CDR3 in DNA: TGTGCCAGCAGTTACTCCTGGTCTAGCGGCTACGAGCAGTACTTC.

This clonotype was seen more than once but under ten times. V usage is TRBV10-1 and J usage is TRBJ2-2; 7 nucleotides align to TRBD1. Germline CDR1 reads WNHNN; CDR2 reads SYGVQD (reference sequence). J gave up 7 bases and V 6 bases, and 8 bases lay outside the gene matches. The CDR3 is 14 residues long. CDR3 DNA sequence: TGCGCCAGCAGCTCCACAGGGGTTGGCGGGGAGCTGTTTTTT. Its protein product is CASSSTGVGGELFF.

This clonotype turned up a few times. This chain uses TRBV12-3 or TRBV12-4 with TRBJ2-7; D perhaps matches TRBD2 (6 bases). The CDR3 runs 15 residues. Trimming took off 0 bases at V and 6 bases at J, with 15 bases between the two ends. CDR3 sequence: CASSLAEGFWGEQYF. In DNA form, the CDR3 reads TGTGCCAGCAGTTTAGCGGAGGGGTTTTGGGGCGAGCAGTACTTC.

This clonotype was counted between two and nine times. The chain recombines TRBV6-1 with TRBJ2-1; D ambiguous. Germline V gives CDR1 MNHNS, CDR2 SASEGT. The length of the CDR3 is 14 residues. V was cut by 6 bases and J by 9 bases, with 18 bases left in between. CDR3 DNA: TGTGCCAGCAGACTAATCGTGGATTCGGCTGAGCAGTTCTTC. This sequence encodes CASRLIVDSAEQFF.

This clonotype came up a few times. The chain combines TRBV15 with TRBJ2-1; 8 bases line up with TRBD1. Trimming removed 0 bases from V and 7 bases from J; junction bases left unmatched: 2. CDR3 size: 14 residues. Germline V gene sequence: CDR1 LNHNV, CDR2 YYDKDF (reference sequence). This CDR3 is CATSRDRDRNEQFF. The CDR3 nucleotides are TGTGCCACCAGCAGAGATCGGGACAGGAATGAGCAGTTCTTC.

This clonotype has more than one count but fewer than ten. CDR3 region: CASSLVRQGGYGYTF. The CDR3, as DNA: TGTGCCAGCAGCTTAGTAAGGCAGGGGGGCTATGGCTACACCTTC. V and J are TRBV7-8 and TRBJ1-2; 7 nucleotides align to TRBD1. Germline lookup yields CDR1 SGHVS and CDR2 FQNEAQ. J lost 4 bases, V lost 1 base, and 6 bases had no gene match. The CDR3 loop spans 15 amino acids. The whole variable domain, remainder taken from reference TRBV7-8 and TRBJ1-2, is GAGVSQSPRYKVAKRGQDVALRCDPISGHVSLFWYQQALGQGPEFLTYFQNEAQLDKSGLPSDRFFAERPEGSVSTLKIQRTQQEDSAVYLCASSLVRQGGYGYTFGSGTRLTVV.

Many counts were recorded for this clonotype. Compared with germline, one end of the junction differs, possibly owing to a read error. The chain recombines TRBV5-1 with TRBJ1-1; D not resolved. The CDR3 consists of 14 residues. The germline V gene encodes CDR1 SGHRS and CDR2 YFSETQ. CDR3 DNA sequence: TGTGCCAGCAGCTTAGCGGGAATGAACACTGAAGCTTTCTTT. It is translated as CASSLAGMNTEAFF.

V gene TRBV6-1 combines with J gene TRBJ2-2, with 8 bases matching TRBD2. Germline loops: CDR1 MNHNS, CDR2 SASEGT. There are 15 residues in the CDR3. V dropped 4 bases and J dropped 7; count of bases not matched to a gene: 8. The CDR3 sequence is CASSGLAGSGGELFF. For the CDR3, the DNA is TGTGCCAGCAGTGGGCTAGCGGGTTCGGGCGGGGAGCTGTTTTTT.

In its sample, this clonotype was seen a few times. The chain employs TRBV2 and TRBJ1-5; weak D call: TRBD1 (5 bases). CDR1 is SNHLY, CDR2 FYNNEI, per germline. This CDR3 is built from 13 residues. V gave up 4 bases and J gave up 7 bases, with 11 bases separating them. CDR3 DNA sequence: TGTGCCAGCAGTGTCGGGGCTAGACAGCCCCAGCATTTT. This gives the protein CASSVGARQPQHF.

This clonotype was seen more than once but under ten times. V is TRBV5-1 and J is TRBJ1-1; D remains unclear. V gave up 1 base and J gave up 0 bases, with 7 bases separating them. CDR1 and CDR2 (germline): SGHRS, YFSETQ. The CDR3 totals 14 residues. The CDR3 spells CASSLQALNTEAFF. CDR3 nucleotide sequence: TGCGCCAGCAGCTTGCAAGCCTTGAACACTGAAGCTTTCTTT.

This clonotype showed up many times. The chain is built from TRBV5-5 and TRBJ1-2; TRBD1 aligns across 7 bases. This CDR3 is 13 amino acids long. Germline V lookup: CDR1 SGHKS, CDR2 YYEKEE (reference sequence). Trimming removed 4 bases from V and 5 bases from J; junction bases left unmatched: 5. This CDR3 is CASSRDSPYGYTF. CDR3 in DNA: TGTGCCAGCAGCCGGGACAGCCCTTATGGCTACACCTTC.

This clonotype came up a few times. The gene calls are TRBV7-2 and TRBJ2-5, with TRBD2 matching over 7 bases. Germline V gene data show CDR1 as SGHTA and CDR2 as FQGNSA. This CDR3 region has 13 residues. V was pared by 7 bases and J by 2 bases, with 4 bases of the junction left unmatched. Written as DNA, the CDR3 is TGTGCCAGCATCCGGGGGGTGCAAGAGACCCAGTACTTC. Encoded protein: CASIRGVQETQYF.